The rows below give T cell receptor beta chains drawn from one sample of a study of cytomegalovirus exposure and HLA in healthy donors. TCRdb keeps only in-frame clones here, not all; method: immunoSEQ multiplex PCR. The sample consists of approximately 86,000 clones, around three quarters of them appearing once. The sequencing input was PBMCs. All receptors derive from a man aged 60 to 69 in good health and CMV-seronegative. CDR3s include the opening cysteine and the closing phenylalanine or tryptophan. The D gene is left open where the match is weak. The size of a clone is reported for some rows only, either as once, few or many, or as a class for expanded clones.

cdr3_length clone_size j_call v_call d_call cdr3_aa cdr3_nt
13 - TRBJ1-5 TRBV6-5 - CASSFDRMQPQHF TGTGCCAGCAGTTTTGACAGGATGCAGCCCCAGCATTTT
14 - TRBJ1-3 TRBV6-6 - CATSQGQTGNTIYF TGTGCCACTTCCCAGGGGCAGACTGGAAACACCATATATTTT
14 - TRBJ1-2 TRBV6-5 - CASSYSNRPHGYTF TGTGCCAGCAGTTACTCGAACAGGCCACATGGCTACACCTTC
17 - TRBJ1-1 TRBV2 TRBD1 CASSDDRRTGGTSEAFF TGTGCCAGCAGTGACGATCGTAGGACAGGGGGTACTTCTGAAGCTTTCTTT
14 - TRBJ2-1 TRBV7-9 TRBD2 CASSRALAGTWQFF TGTGCCAGCAGCCGAGCTCTAGCGGGAACGTGGCAGTTCTTC
17 - TRBJ2-5 TRBV4-2 TRBD2 CASSQALVAGSQETQYF TGTGCCAGCAGCCAAGCGTTGGTAGCGGGGAGCCAAGAGACCCAGTACTTC
14 - TRBJ1-1 TRBV9 - CASSSGLVGTEAFF TGTGCCAGCAGCTCGGGACTGGTTGGCACTGAAGCTTTCTTT
13 - TRBJ1-2 TRBV30 - CAPEAGSNYGYTF TGTGCCCCTGAGGCCGGCAGTAACTATGGCTACACCTTC
14 - TRBJ2-4 TRBV19 - CASQTSVGGNIQYF TGTGCCAGTCAAACCTCTGTAGGGGGAAACATTCAGTACTTC
17 - TRBJ2-6 TRBV5-4 - CASSLEYRDSGANVLTF TGTGCCAGCAGCTTGGAGTACAGGGACTCTGGGGCCAACGTCCTGACTTTC
15 - TRBJ2-1 TRBV5-6 - CASRRRGSSYNEQFF TGTGCCAGCAGACGTAGGGGGTCCTCATACAATGAGCAGTTCTTC
16 - TRBJ2-1 TRBV28 - CASSLEGGPYYNEQFF TGTGCCAGCAGTTTGGAGGGGGGGCCCTATTACAATGAGCAGTTCTTC
13 - TRBJ2-7 TRBV6-1 - CASSEGTPYEQYF TGTGCCAGCAGTGAGGGGACACCCTACGAGCAGTACTTC
16 - TRBJ1-2 TRBV19 - CASSIGPGPFNYGYTF TGTGCCAGTAGTATAGGGCCAGGGCCTTTTAACTATGGCTACACCTTC
14 - TRBJ2-7 TRBV6-1 - CASSEGLNSYEQYF TGTGCCAGCAGTGAAGGACTGAACTCCTACGAGCAGTACTTC
15 - TRBJ2-7 TRBV7-2 - CASSLAVGDSREQYF TGTGCCAGCAGCTTAGCGGTAGGGGATTCTCGCGAGCAGTACTTC
16 - TRBJ1-1 TRBV19 - CASSIGGGGTNTEAFF TGTGCCAGTAGTATAGGAGGGGGGGGCACGAACACTGAAGCTTTCTTT
15 - TRBJ1-3 TRBV5-6 - CASSLYSLSGNTIYF TGTGCCAGCAGCTTGTACAGCCTCTCTGGAAACACCATATATTTT
17 - TRBJ2-5 TRBV5-1 TRBD2 CASSLAPASGRKETQYF TGCGCCAGCAGCTTGGCTCCGGCTAGCGGGAGGAAGGAGACCCAGTACTTC
14 - TRBJ2-1 TRBV10-3 TRBD2 CAISDPLAANEQFF TGTGCCATCAGTGACCCACTAGCGGCCAACGAGCAGTTCTTC
13 - TRBJ2-7 TRBV11-3 TRBD1 CASSLGGGDEQYF TGTGCCAGCAGCTTAGGAGGGGGCGACGAGCAGTACTTC
14 - TRBJ1-5 TRBV19 - CASSTLTGLQPQHF TGTGCCAGTAGTACCCTCACAGGGCTCCAGCCCCAGCATTTT
16 - TRBJ2-3 TRBV2 TRBD2 CASSPGLAGPTDTQYF TGTGCCAGCAGTCCCGGACTAGCGGGACCCACAGATACGCAGTATTTT
16 - TRBJ2-2 TRBV7-6 TRBD1 CASSLYGTGDVGELFF TGTGCCAGCAGCTTATATGGGACAGGGGACGTCGGGGAGCTGTTTTTT
15 - TRBJ2-3 TRBV7-9 - CASSTNLGRTDTQYF TGTGCCAGCTCTACCAACCTGGGGCGGACAGATACGCAGTATTTT
16 - TRBJ2-5 TRBV5-6 TRBD2 CASSADGGGFAGTQYF TGTGCCAGCAGCGCCGACGGGGGGGGGTTTGCCGGGACCCAGTACTTC
16 few TRBJ2-3 TRBV18 TRBD2 CASSPRLAGGSNTQYF TGTGCCAGCTCACCACGACTAGCGGGAGGTTCGAATACGCAGTATTTT
14 - TRBJ2-1 TRBV29-1 - CSVAQGLWDNEQFF TGCAGCGTTGCCCAAGGACTTTGGGACAATGAGCAGTTCTTC
15 - TRBJ1-3 TRBV16 TRBD1 CASSRGTDHGNTIYF TGTGCCAGCAGCCGCGGGACAGACCATGGAAACACCATATATTTT
16 - TRBJ1-6 TRBV5-1 - CASRDGPGHLNSPLHF TGCGCCAGCAGGGATGGTCCGGGACACCTTAATTCACCCCTCCACTTT
15 - TRBJ2-7 TRBV5-1 TRBD2 CASSLLAGGSNEQYF TGCGCCAGCAGCTTACTAGCGGGAGGGAGCAACGAGCAGTACTTC
15 few TRBJ1-4 TRBV4-3 TRBD1 CASSQARTGMEKLFF TGCGCCAGCAGCCAAGCAAGGACAGGGATGGAAAAACTGTTTTTT
15 - TRBJ2-2 TRBV5-1 - CASSLEGARTGELFF TGCGCCAGCAGCTTGGAAGGGGCCCGCACCGGGGAGCTGTTTTTT
13 - TRBJ2-3 TRBV25-1 - CASTRGERDTQYF TGTGCCAGCACCCGGGGTGAAAGAGATACGCAGTATTTT
13 - TRBJ2-5 TRBV9 - CASSVSTAGTQYF TGTGCCAGCAGCGTAAGCACCGCTGGGACCCAGTACTTC
14 - TRBJ1-5 TRBV19 TRBD1 CAISPTGPMMPQHF TGTGCCATCTCGCCGACAGGGCCTATGATGCCCCAGCATTTT
12 - TRBJ2-7 TRBV7-8 - CASSLNTYEQYF TGTGCCAGCAGCCTAAATACCTACGAGCAGTACTTC
12 - TRBJ2-3 TRBV5-6 - CASSLVADTQYF TGTGCCAGCAGCTTGGTCGCAGATACGCAGTATTTT
16 - TRBJ1-2 TRBV25-1 - CASSPPGEAVYYGYTF TGTGCCAGCAGTCCACCCGGGGAAGCAGTCTACTATGGCTACACCTTC
12 - TRBJ1-5 TRBV14 - CASSQVGGNQHF TGTGCCAGCAGCCAAGTGGGGGGGAATCAGCATTTT
14 - TRBJ2-7 TRBV2 TRBD2 CASSLLAAGDEQYF TGTGCCAGCAGCCTACTAGCGGCAGGGGACGAGCAGTACTTC
14 few TRBJ2-1 TRBV7-9 TRBD1 CASSPTGVYNEQFF TGTGCCAGCAGCCCCACAGGGGTTTACAATGAGCAGTTCTTC
12 - TRBJ2-3 TRBV11-2 - CASSLGPDTQYF TGTGCCAGCAGCTTAGGGCCAGATACGCAGTATTTT
18 - TRBJ2-2 TRBV28 TRBD1 CASSPPPPGTGRSGELFF TGTGCCAGCAGTCCACCACCTCCCGGGACAGGGAGATCCGGGGAGCTGTTTTTT
13 - TRBJ1-1 TRBV10-3 TRBD1 CATRQGANTEAFF TGTGCCACCCGACAGGGGGCGAACACTGAAGCTTTCTTT
15 - TRBJ1-6 TRBV19 TRBD1 CASQPRDSRNSPLHF TGTGCCAGTCAACCACGGGACAGCCGAAATTCACCCCTCCACTTT
16 - TRBJ1-1 TRBV7-6 - CASSLMGGGQNTEAFF TGTGCCAGCAGCTTAATGGGAGGGGGGCAGAACACTGAAGCTTTCTTT
15 - TRBJ2-1 TRBV28 - CASSPSGRSYNEQFF TGTGCCAGCAGTCCCAGCGGGCGCTCCTACAATGAGCAGTTCTTC
15 - TRBJ2-7 TRBV7-9 - CASRPDTGIPYEQYF TGTGCCAGCAGGCCAGATACGGGGATTCCGTACGAGCAGTACTTC
18 few TRBJ2-7 TRBV5-1 TRBD2 CASSLQPGGTTPGYEQYF TGCGCCAGCAGCCTGCAGCCCGGTGGGACTACCCCCGGCTACGAGCAGTACTTC
14 many TRBJ2-7 TRBV28 TRBD2 CASTVAGGSYEQYF TGTGCCAGCACCGTAGCGGGAGGGTCTTACGAGCAGTACTTC
19 few TRBJ2-3 TRBV30 TRBD1 CAWSVKGAGDRRPRDTQYF TGTGCCTGGAGTGTAAAGGGGGCCGGGGACAGGCGGCCAAGAGATACGCAGTATTTT
13 - TRBJ1-2 TRBV25-1 - CASSEQGIYGYTF TGTGCCAGCAGTGAACAGGGTATCTATGGCTACACCTTC
17 - TRBJ2-6 TRBV5-6 - CASSRGYSSSGANVLTF TGTGCCAGCAGTCGGGGGTACTCCAGCTCTGGGGCCAACGTCCTGACTTTC
14 few TRBJ2-3 TRBV7-9 TRBD1 CSSSPQGEGDTQYF TGTTCCAGCAGCCCACAGGGGGAAGGAGATACGCAGTATTTT
13 - TRBJ2-2 TRBV2 - CASIVRESVELFF TGTGCCAGCATTGTGAGGGAGTCTGTGGAGCTGTTTTTT
15 once TRBJ1-2 TRBV5-6 TRBD1 CASSRGQAGNYGYTF TGTGCCAGCAGCCGCGGACAGGCGGGGAACTATGGCTACACCTTC
15 once TRBJ2-6 TRBV6-1 - CATTTGSSGANVLTF TGTGCCACCACGACCGGGAGCTCTGGGGCCAACGTCCTGACTTTC
14 - TRBJ2-5 TRBV19 - CASSITQAQETQYF TGTGCCAGTAGTATAACCCAGGCTCAAGAGACCCAGTACTTC
13 - TRBJ2-2 TRBV6-1 - CASSPRGGRELFF TGTGCCAGCAGTCCACGAGGAGGAAGGGAGCTGTTTTTT